This T cell receptor beta chain was documented in a study of blood T cells in healthy people across ages. It was with a sample-barcoded 5' primer and a J-beta primer mix that a second PCR of roughly 7 to 12 cycles was run. One entry per CDR3 protein results from TCRdb running MiXCR on the 5' RACE reads. The table includes about 670,000 distinct CDR3 sequences, 35% to 50% detected once. V trimming: 4 bases; J trimming: 2 bases; junction bases outside the gene matches: 5. CDR1 and CDR2 (germline): DFQATT, SNEGSKA (reference sequence). The CDR3 runs to 14 residues. This clonotype was seen a handful of times.

The receptor comes from a man older than 75 in good health. V gene TRBV20-1 combines with J gene TRBJ2-1; 7 bases match TRBD2. The sequenced sample was blood. The CDR3 region has the DNA TGCAGTGCTATAGACAGCGGGACCTACAATGAGCAGTTCTTC. Its translation: CSAIDSGTYNEQFF.